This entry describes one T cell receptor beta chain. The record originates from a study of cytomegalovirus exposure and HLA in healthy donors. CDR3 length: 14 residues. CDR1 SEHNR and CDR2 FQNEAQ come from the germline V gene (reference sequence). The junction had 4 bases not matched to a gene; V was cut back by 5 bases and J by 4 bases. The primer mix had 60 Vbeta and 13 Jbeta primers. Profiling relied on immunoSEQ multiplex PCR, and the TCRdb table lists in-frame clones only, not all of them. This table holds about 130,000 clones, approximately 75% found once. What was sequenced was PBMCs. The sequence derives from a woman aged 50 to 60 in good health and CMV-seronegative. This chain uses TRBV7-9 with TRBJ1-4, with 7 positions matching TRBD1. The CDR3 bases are TGTGCCAGCAGCCCGACAGGGAATAATGAAAAACTGTTTTTT. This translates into CASSPTGNNEKLFF.